This TCR beta chain derives from a study of blood T cell repertoires in COVID-19. Overall study: The cDNA or gDNA used as material had been derived from T cells, B-cell-depleted T cells, or PBMCs.

Produced via immunoSEQ multiplex PCR; TCRdb's table is partial and in-frame only. The sample has roughly 160,000 clones, around 82% seen once. The V and J ends lost 3 bases and 3 bases, in that order; junction bases with no gene match: 8. Germline V gene lookup returns CDR1 KGHSH and CDR2 LQKENI. This CDR3 comprises 16 residues. This clone was recorded only once. The TCR sequence derives from an elderly woman with active or convalescent COVID-19. The sequenced material came from peripheral blood. The chain couples TRBV18 to TRBJ1-3, with 7 positions matching TRBD1. In DNA, the CDR3 is TGTGCCAGCTCACCGCTTCCCGGGACAGATGGAAACACCATATATTTT. Amino acids: CASSPLPGTDGNTIYF.